A selection of T cell receptor beta chains follows, all from one sample in a study of T cells after posttransplantation cyclophosphamide. Sequencing used immunoSEQ multiplex PCR; TCRdb keeps in-frame clones, though not all of them. In the table there are about 32,000 clones, around 90% of which are singletons. Sample: PBMCs. These receptors all stem from a middle-aged woman with a blood cancer, CMV-positive, and with a related stem cell donor. The CDR3 runs from the conserved cysteine through the conserved F or W. The D gene is left open where the match is weak. Some rows mark clone size as missing; the rest say once, few, many or name a class of expanded clone.

clone_size d_call j_call v_call cdr3_nt cdr3_aa
. TRBD1 TRBJ1-3 TRBV9 TGTGCCAGCAGCGTGACAGGGGGCTCTGGAAACACCATATATTTT CASSVTGGSGNTIYF
. . TRBJ2-1 TRBV11-2 TGTGCCAGCAGTTCCGGACAGATCTCCTACAATGAGCAGTTCTTC CASSSGQISYNEQFF
. TRBD1 TRBJ2-7 TRBV27 TGTGCCAGCAGGGGCCAACAGGGGGCTTACGAGCAGTACTTC CASRGQQGAYEQYF
. . TRBJ1-1 TRBV7-2 TGTGCCAGCAGCACCCCTGGACAGTGGACTGAAGCTTTCTTT CASSTPGQWTEAFF
. . TRBJ2-5 TRBV14 TGTGCCAGCAGCCAAGATCCCCCGGGATTCGGGACCCAGTACTTC CASSQDPPGFGTQYF
. TRBD1 TRBJ2-1 TRBV27 TGTGCCAGCAGGACAGGGTCCTGGGAGCAGTTCTTC CASRTGSWEQFF
. TRBD2 TRBJ2-7 TRBV29-1 TGCAGCGTTGAACTCACGGGGGGGCTGTACGAGCAGTACTTC CSVELTGGLYEQYF
. . TRBJ2-2 TRBV7-9 TGTGCCAGCAGCTTAGCGCGGGGCGGGCTGAACACCGGGGAGCTGTTTTTT CASSLARGGLNTGELFF
. TRBD2 TRBJ2-3 TRBV28 TGTGCCAGCAAAAGCGGGGGGTACGCAGATACGCAGTATTTT CASKSGGYADTQYF
. . TRBJ2-7 TRBV4-1 TGCGCCAGCAGCCCAGGACAGACAAGTTACGAGCAGTACTTC CASSPGQTSYEQYF
. . TRBJ2-3 TRBV9 TGTGCCAGCAGCGTCCCCCCGGTGGCTAGCCCAGATACGCAGTATTTT CASSVPPVASPDTQYF
. TRBD1 TRBJ1-1 TRBV7-2 TGTGCCAGCAGCTTAGAGAGACAGGGGCGAAGAAACACTGAAGCTTTCTTT CASSLERQGRRNTEAFF
. . TRBJ2-5 TRBV5-1 TGCGCCAGCAGCTTGGAATTTACACAGTACCAAGAGACCCAGTACTTC CASSLEFTQYQETQYF
. . TRBJ2-3 TRBV7-6 TGTGCCAGCAGCTTACTCACCACTAGCACAGATACGCAGTATTTT CASSLLTTSTDTQYF
. . TRBJ2-7 TRBV5-5 TGTGCCAGCAGCTTGACAGGGAGTCCCTACGAGCAGTACTTC CASSLTGSPYEQYF
once TRBD2 TRBJ2-7 TRBV6-1 TGTGCCAGCAGTGGGACTAGCGGGGGGTCGCCCTACGAGCAGTACTTC CASSGTSGGSPYEQYF
. TRBD2 TRBJ2-7 TRBV9 TGTGCCAGCAGCGTAGCTAGCGGGCGCTCGGGTAACGAGCAGTACTTC CASSVASGRSGNEQYF
few TRBD2 TRBJ2-1 TRBV7-9 TGTGCCAGCAGCTTCCCGGTAGCGGGGGCACACAAAGGGCAGTTCTTC CASSFPVAGAHKGQFF
. . TRBJ1-2 TRBV29-1 TGCAGCGTTGAGGGCAGGGACTATGGCTACACCTTC CSVEGRDYGYTF
. . TRBJ1-5 TRBV9 TGTGCCAGCAGCGTAGGAGATGATCAGCCCCAGCATTTT CASSVGDDQPQHF
. TRBD1 TRBJ1-1 TRBV6-5 TGTGCCAGCAGTTACGGGACAGGGACTGAAGCTTTCTTT CASSYGTGTEAFF
. . TRBJ1-1 TRBV7-9 TGTGCCAGCAGCTTAGATCCGGGGAACACTGAAGCTTTCTTT CASSLDPGNTEAFF
. . TRBJ1-1 TRBV5-1 TGCGCCAGCAGCGAAGGGGTGGGTACTGAAGCTTTCTTT CASSEGVGTEAFF
. . TRBJ2-5 TRBV6-1 TGTGCCAGCAGCGTTATCGGGGTGAAAGAGACCCAGTACTTC CASSVIGVKETQYF